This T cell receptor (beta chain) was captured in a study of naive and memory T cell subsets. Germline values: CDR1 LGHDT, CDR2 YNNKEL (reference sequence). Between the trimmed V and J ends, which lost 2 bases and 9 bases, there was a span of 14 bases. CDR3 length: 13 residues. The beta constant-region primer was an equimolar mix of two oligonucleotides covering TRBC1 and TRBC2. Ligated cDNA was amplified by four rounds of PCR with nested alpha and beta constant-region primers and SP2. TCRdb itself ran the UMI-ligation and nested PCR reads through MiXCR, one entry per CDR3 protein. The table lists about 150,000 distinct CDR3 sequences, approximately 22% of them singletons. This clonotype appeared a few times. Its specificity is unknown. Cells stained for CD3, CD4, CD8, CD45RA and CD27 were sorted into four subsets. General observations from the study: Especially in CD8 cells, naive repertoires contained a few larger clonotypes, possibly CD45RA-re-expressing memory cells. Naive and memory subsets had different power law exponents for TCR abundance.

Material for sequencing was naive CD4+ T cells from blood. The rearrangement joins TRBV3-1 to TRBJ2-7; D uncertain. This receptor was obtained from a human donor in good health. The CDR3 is CASSQPPSVTQYF. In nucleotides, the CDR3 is TGTGCCAGCAGCCAACCACCCTCGGTCACGCAGTACTTC.